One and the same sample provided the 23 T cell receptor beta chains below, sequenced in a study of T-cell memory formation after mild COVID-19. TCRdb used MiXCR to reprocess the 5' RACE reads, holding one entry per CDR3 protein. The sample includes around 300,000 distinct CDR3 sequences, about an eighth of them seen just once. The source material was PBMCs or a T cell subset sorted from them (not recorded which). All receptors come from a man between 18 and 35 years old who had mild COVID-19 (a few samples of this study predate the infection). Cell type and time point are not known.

In DNA form, the CDR3 reads TGTGCCAGCAGCCCCGGGACAGGTAGTGGCGAGCATTACGTC. It is translated as CASSPGTGSGEHYV. V gene TRBV5-5 combines with J gene TRBJ2-7; TRBD1 matches 8 bases. Germline V gene data show CDR1 as SGHKS and CDR2 as YYEKEE (reference sequence). The CDR3 runs 14 residues.

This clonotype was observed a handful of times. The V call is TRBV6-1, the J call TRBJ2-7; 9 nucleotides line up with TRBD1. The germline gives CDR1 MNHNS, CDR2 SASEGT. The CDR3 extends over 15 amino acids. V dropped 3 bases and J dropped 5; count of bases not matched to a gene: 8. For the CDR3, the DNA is TGTGCCAGCAGTGACGTCTGGACAGGGGAAAACGAGCAGTACGTC. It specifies CASSDVWTGENEQYV.

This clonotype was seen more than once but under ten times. The CDR3 bases are TGTGCCACCAGTGATTACGAAGGGAATCAGCCCCAGCATTTT. Protein sequence: CATSDYEGNQPQHF. The chain uses TRBV24-1 and TRBJ1-5; D remains unclear. The CDR3 length is 14 residues. The ends were cut back, 2 bases at V and 4 bases at J, with 8 bases in the middle. Germline V CDR1 and CDR2: KGHDR, SFDVKD.

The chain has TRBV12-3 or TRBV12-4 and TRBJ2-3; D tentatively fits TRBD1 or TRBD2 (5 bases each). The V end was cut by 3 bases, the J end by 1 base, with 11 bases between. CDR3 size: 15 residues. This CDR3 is CASSLRGDGTDTQYF. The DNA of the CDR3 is TGTGCCAGCAGTTTGCGAGGGGACGGCACAGATACGCAGTATTTT.

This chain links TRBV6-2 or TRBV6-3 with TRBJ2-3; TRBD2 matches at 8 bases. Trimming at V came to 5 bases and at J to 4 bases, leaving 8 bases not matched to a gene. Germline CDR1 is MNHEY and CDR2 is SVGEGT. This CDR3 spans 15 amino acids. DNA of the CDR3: TGTGCCAGCAGTCCCCGGGGGGGCCGGTCAGATACGCAGTATTTT. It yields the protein CASSPRGGRSDTQYF.

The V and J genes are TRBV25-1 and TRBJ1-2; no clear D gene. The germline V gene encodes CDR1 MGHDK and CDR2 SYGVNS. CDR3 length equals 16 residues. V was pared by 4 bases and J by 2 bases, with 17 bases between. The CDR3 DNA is TGTGCCAGCAGTGTAGGAGGGAGGGCCCGCAACTATGGCTACACCTTC. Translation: CASSVGGRARNYGYTF.

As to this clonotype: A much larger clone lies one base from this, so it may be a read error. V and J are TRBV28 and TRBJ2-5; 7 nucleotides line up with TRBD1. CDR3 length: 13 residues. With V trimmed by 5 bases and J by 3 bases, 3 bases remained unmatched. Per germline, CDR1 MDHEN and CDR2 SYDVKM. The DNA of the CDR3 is TGTGCCAGCAGTCGGGACAGTGAAGAGACCCAGTACTTC. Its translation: CASSRDSEETQYF.

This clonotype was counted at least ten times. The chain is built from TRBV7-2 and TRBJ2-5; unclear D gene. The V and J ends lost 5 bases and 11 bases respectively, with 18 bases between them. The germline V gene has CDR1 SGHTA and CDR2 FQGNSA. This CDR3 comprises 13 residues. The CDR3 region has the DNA TGTGCCAGCAGCCCCAATGGGTTCGTAGCACAGTACTTC. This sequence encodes CASSPNGFVAQYF. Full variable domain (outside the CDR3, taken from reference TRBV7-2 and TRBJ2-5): GAGVSQSPSNKVTEKGKDVELRCDPISGHTALYWYRQSLGQGLEFLIYFQGNSAPDKSGLPSDRFSAERTGGSVSTLTIQRTQQEDSAVYLCASSPNGFVAQYFGPGTRLLVL.

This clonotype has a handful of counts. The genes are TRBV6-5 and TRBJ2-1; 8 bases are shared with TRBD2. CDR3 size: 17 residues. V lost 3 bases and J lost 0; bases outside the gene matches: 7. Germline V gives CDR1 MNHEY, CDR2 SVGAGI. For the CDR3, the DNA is TGTGCCAGCAGTTATAGCGAGCGGGGGAACTCCTACAATGAGCAGTTCTTC. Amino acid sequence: CASSYSERGNSYNEQFF.

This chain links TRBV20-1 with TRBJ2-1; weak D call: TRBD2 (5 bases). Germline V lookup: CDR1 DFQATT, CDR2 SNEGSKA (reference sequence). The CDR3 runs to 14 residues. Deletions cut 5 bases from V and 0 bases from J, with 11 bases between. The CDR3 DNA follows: TGCAGTGCTCTAGCAGCCAGCTCCTACAATGAGCAGTTCTTC. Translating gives CSALAASSYNEQFF.

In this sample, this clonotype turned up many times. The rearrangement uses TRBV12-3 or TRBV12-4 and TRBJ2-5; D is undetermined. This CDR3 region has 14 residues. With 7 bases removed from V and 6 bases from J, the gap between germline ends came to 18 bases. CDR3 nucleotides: TGTGCCAGCACCCTTGGATCGGGCTTAAAGACCCAGTACTTC. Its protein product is CASTLGSGLKTQYF.

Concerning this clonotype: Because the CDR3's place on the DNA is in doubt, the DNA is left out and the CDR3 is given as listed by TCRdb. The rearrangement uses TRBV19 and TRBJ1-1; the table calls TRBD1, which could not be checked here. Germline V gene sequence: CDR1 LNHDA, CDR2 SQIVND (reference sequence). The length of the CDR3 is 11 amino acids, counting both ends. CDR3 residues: CASIWGTGSFF.

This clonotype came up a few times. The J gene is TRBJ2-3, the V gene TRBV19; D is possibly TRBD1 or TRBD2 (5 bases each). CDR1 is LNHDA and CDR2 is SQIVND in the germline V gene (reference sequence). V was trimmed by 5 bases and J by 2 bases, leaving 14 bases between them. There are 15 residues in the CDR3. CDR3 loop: CASSSRDRYTDTQYF. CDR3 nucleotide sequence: TGTGCCAGTAGTTCCCGGGACCGATACACAGATACGCAGTATTTT.

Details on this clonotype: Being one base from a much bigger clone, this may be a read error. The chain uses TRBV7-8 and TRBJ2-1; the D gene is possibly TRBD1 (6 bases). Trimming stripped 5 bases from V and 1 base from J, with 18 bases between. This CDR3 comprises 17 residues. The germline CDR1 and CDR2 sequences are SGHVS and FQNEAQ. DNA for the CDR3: TGTGCCAGCAGCCCCCGCCGGGCAGGGGTGTCCTACAATGAGCAGTTCTTC. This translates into CASSPRRAGVSYNEQFF.

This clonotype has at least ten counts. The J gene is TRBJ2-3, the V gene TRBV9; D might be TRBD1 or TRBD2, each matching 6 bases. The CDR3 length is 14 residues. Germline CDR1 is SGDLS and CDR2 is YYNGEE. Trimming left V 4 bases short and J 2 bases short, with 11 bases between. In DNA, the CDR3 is TGTGCCAGCAGCCGGGGGCGGAACACAGATACGCAGTATTTT. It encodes CASSRGRNTDTQYF.

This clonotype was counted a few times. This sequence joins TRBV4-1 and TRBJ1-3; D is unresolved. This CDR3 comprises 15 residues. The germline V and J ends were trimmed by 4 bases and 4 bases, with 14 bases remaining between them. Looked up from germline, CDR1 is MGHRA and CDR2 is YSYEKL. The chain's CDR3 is CASSPFEGIGNTIYF. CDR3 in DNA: TGCGCCAGCAGCCCATTCGAAGGGATCGGAAACACCATATATTTT.

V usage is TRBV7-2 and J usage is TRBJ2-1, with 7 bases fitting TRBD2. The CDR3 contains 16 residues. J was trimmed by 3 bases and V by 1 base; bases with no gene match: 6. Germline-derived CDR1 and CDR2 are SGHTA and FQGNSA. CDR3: CASSLVLASGYNEQFF. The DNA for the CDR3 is TGTGCCAGCAGCTTAGTTTTGGCTAGCGGCTACAATGAGCAGTTCTTC.

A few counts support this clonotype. The CDR3 here is CASSPYRGNQPQHF. The CDR3 coding sequence is TGTGCCAGCAGCCCATACAGGGGCAATCAGCCCCAGCATTTT. The V call is TRBV5-5, the J call TRBJ1-5; D perhaps matches TRBD1 (6 bases). Germline V gene data show CDR1 as SGHKS and CDR2 as YYEKEE (reference sequence). V lost 4 bases to trimming and J lost 2 bases, with 10 bases between them. The CDR3 is made up of 14 amino acids.

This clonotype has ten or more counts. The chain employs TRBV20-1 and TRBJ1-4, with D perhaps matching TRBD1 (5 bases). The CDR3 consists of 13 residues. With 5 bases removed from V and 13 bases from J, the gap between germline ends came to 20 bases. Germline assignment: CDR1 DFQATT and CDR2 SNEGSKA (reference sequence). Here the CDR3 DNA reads TGCAGTGCTCGTCCAGGGACCATCATTGGACTGTTTTTT. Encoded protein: CSARPGTIIGLFF.

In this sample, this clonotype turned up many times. This CDR3 is CASSLAGGGTEAFF. CDR3 DNA: TGTGCCAGCAGTTTGGCAGGGGGAGGCACTGAAGCTTTCTTT. J is TRBJ1-1 and V is TRBV7-9, with 7 bases that match TRBD1. The CDR3 loop spans 14 amino acids. With 6 bases clipped from V and 4 bases from J, the junction kept 8 bases outside the gene matches. From germline, CDR1 is SEHNR and CDR2 FQNEAQ (reference sequence).

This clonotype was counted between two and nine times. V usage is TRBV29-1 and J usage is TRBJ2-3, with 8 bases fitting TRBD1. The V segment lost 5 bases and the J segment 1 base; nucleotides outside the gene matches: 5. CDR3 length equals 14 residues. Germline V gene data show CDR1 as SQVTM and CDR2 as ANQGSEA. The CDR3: CSVSDRVGTDTQYF. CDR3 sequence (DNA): TGCAGCGTTTCGGACAGGGTCGGCACAGATACGCAGTATTTT.

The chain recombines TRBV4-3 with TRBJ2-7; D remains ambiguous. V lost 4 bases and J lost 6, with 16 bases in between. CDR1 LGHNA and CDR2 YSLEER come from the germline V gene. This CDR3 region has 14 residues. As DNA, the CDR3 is TGCGCCAGCAGCCCGCGTGGTAGTATGGGCGAGCAGTACGTC. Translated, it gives CASSPRGSMGEQYV.

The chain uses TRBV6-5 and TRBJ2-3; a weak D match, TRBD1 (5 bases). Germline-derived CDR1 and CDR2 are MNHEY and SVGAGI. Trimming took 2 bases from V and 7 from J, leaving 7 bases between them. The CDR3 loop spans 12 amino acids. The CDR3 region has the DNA TGTGCCAGCAGTTACGGGGCAAATACGCAGTATTTT. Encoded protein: CASSYGANTQYF.